This T cell receptor beta chain is from a study of human T cells and chemical hapten exposure. In its sample, this clonotype was seen many times. Its antigen is unknown. The authors' processing: Samples held a median of 95,638 TCRs, range about 23,224–690,600. TCRdb recomputed calls from the RACE reads with MiXCR, one row per CDR3 protein. TCRdb's processing, not the authors' own work, is the source of the V and J calls. In the table there are about 96,000 distinct CDR3 sequences, around 9.3% of which are singletons. Described time point: patch test 2, 6 weeks after DPC sensitization. Treatment in this sample: therapeutic diphenylcyclopropenone sensitization with weekly scalp DPC. Alopecia patients between 18 and 70 years old and suitable for DPC were used as donors. Study observations and caveats: TCRs above 1 in 1000 frequency did not change with DPC sensitization.

The CDR3 is 14 amino acids. V dropped 0 bases and J dropped 2 bases, with 7 bases sitting between them. Germline CDR1 MNHEY, CDR2 SVGAGI. The chain employs TRBV6-5 and TRBJ1-1; D remains unclear. The receptor comes from a woman between 40 and 50 years old with alopecia areata. Some clones in this sample may be carry-over from other donors' samples. The specimen was whole blood, collected in connection with sensitization to the hapten diphenylcyclopropenone (DPC). The CDR3 here is CASSYSGLNTEAFF. CDR3 sequence (DNA): TGTGCCAGCAGTTACTCTGGGCTTAACACTGAAGCTTTCTTT.